These 22 T cell receptor beta chains were all obtained from the same sample, sequenced in a study of cytomegalovirus exposure and HLA in healthy donors. The PCR ran on 60 Vbeta and 13 Jbeta primers. Assay: immunoSEQ multiplex PCR; the TCRdb copy retains only in-frame clones and omits some. Counted here are 250,000 to 350,000 clones, 70% to 90% occurring once; the ten biggest clones make up about 2.3%. The sequenced material came from PBMCs. The receptors shown here come from a woman aged 18-29 years in good health and CMV-seronegative.

This rearrangement joins TRBV4-1 to TRBJ2-1; TRBD2 agrees at 10 bases. J lost 10 bases, V lost 6 bases, and 18 bases had no gene match. The CDR3 runs to 17 residues. Germline V gene lookup returns CDR1 MGHRA and CDR2 YSYEKL. Here the CDR3 DNA reads TGCGCCAGCAGTTTTAGGGCGAGCGGGGGGGCAATTTCGGAGCAGTTCTTC. This translates into CASSFRASGGAISEQFF.

As to this clone: Other nucleotide sequences in the sample specify the same CDR3. The chain joins TRBV7-9 to TRBJ1-5; no definite D call. CDR3 size: 14 residues. Germline CDR1 is SEHNR and CDR2 is FQNEAQ (reference sequence). The V end was cut by 3 bases, the J end by 0 bases, with 6 bases between. The chain's CDR3 is CASSLEGSNQPQHF. The CDR3 bases are TGTGCCAGCAGCTTGGAGGGTAGCAATCAGCCCCAGCATTTT.

This chain uses TRBV27 with TRBJ2-7, with 11 bases that match TRBD1. With 6 bases clipped from V and 2 bases from J, the junction kept 3 bases outside the gene matches. Germline V CDR1 and CDR2: MNHEY, SMNVEV (reference sequence). The CDR3 loop spans 14 amino acids. The CDR3 nucleotides are TGTGCCAGCAGGGGGACAGGGGGGGCCTACGAGCAGTACTTC. It specifies CASRGTGGAYEQYF.

The chain combines TRBV19 with TRBJ1-1; tentatively, D is TRBD1 (5 bases). V was cut by 4 bases and J by 4 bases, with 16 bases left in between. This CDR3 comprises 15 residues. The V gene's germline CDR1 is LNHDA and CDR2 SQIVND (reference sequence). CDR3 residues: CASSTETGKGTEAFF. The CDR3, as DNA: TGTGCCAGTAGTACCGAAACAGGAAAAGGCACTGAAGCTTTCTTT.

The V and J genes are TRBV10-1 and TRBJ2-1, with TRBD1 as a possible D gene (6 bases). CDR3 length: 14 amino acids. Looked up from germline, CDR1 is WNHNN and CDR2 is SYGVQD (reference sequence). Trimming pared 3 bases from V and 4 bases from J, leaving 10 bases between. The CDR3 region has the DNA TGCGCCAGCAGTGACGGGACAACTTACAATGAGCAGTTCTTC. As protein: CASSDGTTYNEQFF.

This clone has a single count. Here the CDR3 reads CASSEWGGGIYEQYF. The CDR3 DNA is TGTGCCAGCAGTGAATGGGGCGGGGGGATCTACGAGCAGTACTTC. V is TRBV6-1 and J is TRBJ2-7; 8 positions agree with TRBD2. Looked up from germline, CDR1 is MNHNS and CDR2 is SASEGT. V trimming: 2 bases; J trimming: 3 bases; junction bases outside the gene matches: 6. This CDR3 spans 15 amino acids.

The table lists this clone with a few counts. The chain is built from TRBV14 and TRBJ2-2; no clear D. This CDR3 contains 15 residues. The V and J ends lost 0 bases and 1 base respectively, with 6 bases between them. Looked up from germline, CDR1 is SGHDN and CDR2 is FVKESK. CDR3 sequence reads: CASSQDLRNTGELFF. Written as DNA, the CDR3 is TGTGCCAGCAGCCAAGATTTGAGGAACACCGGGGAGCTGTTTTTT.

The chain has TRBV11-2 and TRBJ2-6; 7 bases are a match to TRBD1. V was clipped by 0 bases and J by 1 base; unmatched bases: 9. Germline V lookup: CDR1 SGHAT, CDR2 FQNNGV. This CDR3 has 19 amino acids. The CDR3 loop is CASSLDPPQGLSGANVLTF. In DNA form, the CDR3 reads TGTGCCAGCAGCTTAGATCCCCCACAGGGGTTGTCTGGGGCCAACGTCCTGACTTTC.

The rearrangement links TRBV9 to TRBJ1-5; possibly TRBD1 for D (5 bases). The CDR3 is made up of 16 amino acids. V lost 4 bases and J lost 0, with 14 bases in between. Germline V lookup: CDR1 SGDLS, CDR2 YYNGEE. CDR3 amino acids: CASSPEAGGSNQPQHF. In DNA, the CDR3 is TGTGCCAGCAGCCCAGAAGCCGGGGGTAGCAATCAGCCCCAGCATTTT.

V usage is TRBV6-5 and J usage is TRBJ2-7, with a possible D match to TRBD2 (6 bases). There are 13 residues in the CDR3. Germline assignment: CDR1 MNHEY and CDR2 SVGAGI. With 6 bases removed from V and 6 bases from J, the gap between germline ends came to 15 bases. The CDR3 region is CASSPRGLSEQYF. In DNA, the CDR3 is TGTGCCAGCAGCCCCCGGGGACTCAGCGAGCAGTACTTC.

The chain is built from TRBV2 and TRBJ2-1; 10 bases match TRBD2. The germline V gene has CDR1 SNHLY and CDR2 FYNNEI. The CDR3 totals 15 residues. The trim removed 4 bases at V and 9 bases at J, leaving 9 bases unmatched. In DNA, the CDR3 is TGTGCCAGCAGTGGAGGAGCGGGGGGGCTGTTTGAGCAGTTCTTC. This translates into CASSGGAGGLFEQFF.

The chain combines TRBV27 with TRBJ2-5, with 8 bases identical to TRBD2. Germline loops: CDR1 MNHEY, CDR2 SMNVEV (reference sequence). Unmatched junction bases numbered 13, after V lost 10 bases and J lost 3 bases. This CDR3 spans 15 amino acids. In DNA, the CDR3 is TGTGCCACCGCCACTTTAGCGGGGTGGAAAGAGACCCAGTACTTC. Translation: CATATLAGWKETQYF.

V and J are TRBV29-1 and TRBJ1-1; D not resolved. Looked up from germline, CDR1 is SQVTM and CDR2 is ANQGSEA. Trimming cost V 2 bases and J 1 base, with 11 bases left between them. The CDR3 loop spans 14 amino acids. The CDR3 sequence: CSVERRQENTEAFF. The CDR3 DNA reads as TGCAGCGTTGAAAGACGGCAGGAGAACACTGAAGCTTTCTTT.

V gene TRBV30 combines with J gene TRBJ1-1; 9 bases agree with TRBD1. V shed 2 bases and J 4 bases; nucleotides not matched to a gene: 8. The CDR3 is 15 residues long. CDR1 GTSNPN and CDR2 SVGIG come from the germline V gene (reference sequence). The CDR3, as DNA: TGTGCCTGGAGTTTCCTGACAGGGGGTTTCACTGAAGCTTTCTTT. It yields the protein CAWSFLTGGFTEAFF.

V is TRBV9 and J is TRBJ2-5; 9 bases fit TRBD2. Trimming took 0 bases from V and 4 from J; bases not matched to a gene: 10. The CDR3 runs 17 residues. CDR1 is SGDLS, CDR2 YYNGEE, per germline. The CDR3 DNA sequence: TGTGCCAGCAGCGTAGGTGATAGCGGGGGAAGGGTAGAGACCCAGTACTTC. It encodes CASSVGDSGGRVETQYF.

The table lists this clone with a count of one. V is TRBV5-6 and J is TRBJ2-4; 10 bases fit TRBD1. Germline trimming cut 4 bases from V and 7 bases from J; bases unmatched to any gene: 8. The CDR3 contains 15 residues. Germline V lookup: CDR1 SGHDT, CDR2 YYEEEE. The CDR3 DNA reads TGTGCCAGCAGCGTCCGGGACAGGGGAGGGAACATTCAGTACTTC. Its protein product is CASSVRDRGGNIQYF.

The V gene is TRBV15, the J gene TRBJ1-1; D might be TRBD1 (6 bases). Germline assignment: CDR1 LNHNV and CDR2 YYDKDF (reference sequence). This CDR3 contains 16 residues. V shed 1 base and J shed 3 bases, with 15 bases lying between them. CDR3 coding DNA: TGTGCCACCAGCAGAGCAAGACAGGTCGGGGACACTGAAGCTTTCTTT. Translating gives CATSRARQVGDTEAFF.

The V call is TRBV27, the J call TRBJ2-2, with 12 positions matching TRBD2. The CDR3 has 17 residues. Germline CDR1 is MNHEY and CDR2 is SMNVEV (reference sequence). V shed 5 bases, J shed 4 bases, and the junction held 8 bases outside the gene matches. The CDR3 here is CASSGGTSGRTTGELFF. As DNA, the CDR3 is TGTGCCAGCAGTGGGGGGACTAGCGGGCGAACCACCGGGGAGCTGTTTTTT.

This sequence joins TRBV13 and TRBJ1-4, with D possibly matching TRBD1 (6 bases). The V and J ends lost 5 bases and 1 base respectively, with 11 bases between them. CDR3 size: 15 residues. CDR1 PRHDT and CDR2 FYEKMQ come from the germline V gene (reference sequence). The CDR3 is CASSRRTETNEKLFF. CDR3 in DNA: TGTGCCAGCAGCAGGAGGACAGAAACTAATGAAAAACTGTTTTTT.

CDR3 nucleotide sequence: TGTGCCAGCAGGGGGACCAGGGGTGAAAAACTGTTTTTT. It specifies CASRGTRGEKLFF. The chain has TRBV2 and TRBJ1-4; weak D call: TRBD1 (6 bases). Between the trimmed V and J ends, which lost 6 bases and 7 bases, there was a span of 12 bases. The length of the CDR3 is 13 residues. Germline V CDR1 and CDR2: SNHLY, FYNNEI. Using reference TRBV2 and TRBJ1-4 for the parts outside the CDR3, the full variable domain is EPEVTQTPSHQVTQMGQEVILRCVPISNHLYFYWYRQILGQKVEFLVSFYNNEISEKSEIFDDQFSVERPDGSNFTLKIRSTKLEDSAMYFCASRGTRGEKLFFGSGTQLSVL.

This clone showed up just once. This sequence joins TRBV6-6 and TRBJ1-5; TRBD1 matches at 8 bases. This CDR3 is built from 16 residues. The germline CDR1 and CDR2 sequences are MNHNY and SVGAGI (reference sequence). V dropped 7 bases and J dropped 0; count of bases not matched to a gene: 8. CDR3 nucleotide sequence: TGTGCCAGCAACTTCTTCAGGGGGCTTAGCAATCAGCCCCAGCATTTT. This codes for CASNFFRGLSNQPQHF.

This rearrangement joins TRBV27 to TRBJ1-4; D uncertain. V was clipped by 6 bases and J by 8 bases, with 19 bases between them. This CDR3 has 15 amino acids. CDR1 and CDR2 (germline): MNHEY, SMNVEV (reference sequence). The CDR3, as DNA: TGTGCCAGCAGCGACACGGGGTATGAAGAAGAAAAACTGTTTTTT. Protein: CASSDTGYEEEKLFF.